This TCR beta chain comes out of a study of beta chain features in type 1 diabetes (dated by TCRdb to 2016 to 2019). At the level of the whole study: No differences in mean age, gender distribution, total cell number or subset yield were found between patients and healthy donors. A total of 85 million to 140 million sorted cells were examined across all samples, and a strong correlation was observed between cell number per subset and RNA yield. In the study, recently diagnosed type 1 diabetes patients and matched healthy donors were compared on the TCRB repertoires of their sorted circulating CD4+ T cell subsets. Regulatory and stem cell-like memory subsets were isolated from only 8 patients and about 8 healthy donors, whereas naive and central memory subsets came from all 30 or so donors. Broad study findings and their caveats: Because the HLA sub-analyses included only small numbers of individuals, any influence of HLA type on TCRB rearrangement was left unresolved. Naive, central memory and regulatory TCRB repertoires appeared to be more similar among patients than among healthy donors. In all four CD4+ subsets, TCRB CDR3 length was moderately but significantly shorter in type 1 diabetes patients. At VDJ recombination sites, type 1 diabetes patients had fewer insertions and more deleted nucleotides, which implies abnormalities in thymic rearrangement. Shorter templates might have been favored by PCR, but patient and control samples were amplified and corrected together, so both groups would have been affected equally by any skew. Because cDNA was sequenced instead of genomic DNA, highly expressing activated cells could be over-represented, though the groups showed no difference in activation or CD3 levels.

A note on this clone: The target of this receptor is not known. Base qualities are missing; no much larger clone stands one base away.

From a lookup of the germline V gene, CDR1 and CDR2 are LGHNA and YSLEER. The germline ends are 8 bases apart after V is trimmed by 0 bases and J by 2 bases. Reading from cysteine to phenylalanine, the CDR3 counts 15 amino acids. CDR3 DNA is the only sequence kept; it has 45 bases, read in frame from the first base. The entire isolated RNA was reverse transcribed using the High Capacity cDNA Reverse Transcription Kit, and thus expressed TCRB transcripts were sequenced. Deep immunoSEQ sequencing was performed on naive, central memory and regulatory T cell samples, with an average of approximately 3.9 million total reads per sample. Sorted cells were lysed in RLT buffer and RNA was extracted with DNase-treated RNeasy Micro or Mini kits, depending on cell number. Each cell subset was processed separately to prevent cross-contamination, with patient and healthy donor samples processed together. Using the immunoSEQ multiplex PCR, TCRB sequences were amplified from cDNA into 87-bp fragments spanning the CDR3 region. Sequencing of the amplicons was performed on the Illumina HiSeq platform. In the source study's methods: PCR bias was corrected computationally using synthetic template baselines, and reads within Hamming distance 2 were collapsed, with unmergeable singletons discarded. Reads were aligned to IMGT to assign V, D and J genes, CDR3 length, and insertions or deletions at six rearrangement sites. Within each subset, clonotype counts were normalized to sorted cell number, and only after that were true diversity and Gini coefficients computed with the tcR R package. The overlap coefficient, calculated on TCRB nucleotide sequences, was used to quantify repertoire sharing. Out-of-frame TCRB sequences from naive cells were analyzed as a proxy for the pre-selection repertoire. Drawn from immuneACCESS, this table holds only the in-frame rearrangements with V and J called that TCRdb kept. Clones are partly lost; checked studies trace under half to an unresolved V gene and leave the rest unexplained. Clone size and V and J calls were adopted from that table, with D and trimming inferred from the DNA. This sample gives 300,000 to 400,000 clones in total; about 11% of them show up just once. The ten largest make up about 0.014% of the sample.

From each donor, a single peripheral blood sample of about 110 mL on average was drawn into heparinised tubes. Using a panel that included CD45RO, CCR7, CD25, CD127, CD95 and CD27, naive, central memory, regulatory and stem cell-like memory CD4+ T cells were sorted on a BD FACSAria II. Purity was above 95% for every sorted population. PBMCs were isolated immediately by Lymphoprep density gradient centrifugation and stained directly without culture. Samples were stained and sorted in pairs, with one healthy donor and one patient per experiment, so that batch effects were minimized. The sequence joins TRBV4-3 to TRBJ1-5; no D segment can be confidently identified. The TCR sequence derives from a woman aged 25 to 45 in good health. What was sequenced was naive CD4+ T cells from blood. In the paper's terms, the cell subset or site label means: true naive CD4+ T cells. Here is the DNA: TGCGCCAGCAGCCAAGAATTCGGGGGCAATCAGCCCCAGCATTTT. This is translated as CASSQEFGGNQPQHF.